The 8 T cell receptor beta chains below come from one sample, sequenced in a study of blood T cell repertoires in COVID-19. Clones were sequenced by immunoSEQ multiplex PCR, and TCRdb holds only the in-frame ones, with some missing. The data show about 360,000 clones, 75% to 90% seen once. The sample taken for sequencing was peripheral blood. The source of these receptors is a woman aged 55-69 years with COVID-19, enrolled during active disease.

The chain has TRBV11-2 and TRBJ2-2, with 9 positions matching TRBD2. Germline values: CDR1 SGHAT, CDR2 FQNNGV. CDR3 length: 17 residues. The trim removed 2 bases at V and 6 bases at J, leaving 10 bases unmatched. DNA of the CDR3: TGTGCCAGCAGCTTATGGTCTAGCGGGGATCGGGCCGGGGAGCTGTTTTTT. Protein: CASSLWSSGDRAGELFF. The full variable domain, rest sourced from reference TRBV11-2 and TRBJ2-2, is EAGVAQSPRYKIIEKRQSVAFWCNPISGHATLYWYQQILGQGPKLLIQFQNNGVVDDSQLPKDRFSAERLKGVDSTLKIQPAKLEDSAVYLCASSLWSSGDRAGELFFGEGSRLTVL.

The chain is built from TRBV2 and TRBJ2-7; D is unclear. V was cut by 4 bases and J by 9 bases, with 13 bases left in between. CDR1 is SNHLY, CDR2 FYNNEI, per germline. The CDR3 sequence is 12 residues long. In nucleotides, the CDR3 is TGTGCCAGCAGTGGAGATGCGCCGGTGCAGTACTTC. Its protein is CASSGDAPVQYF.

The chain recombines TRBV7-2 with TRBJ2-1; 8 positions agree with TRBD1. The V gene end was trimmed by 2 bases and the J gene end by 15 bases; junction bases not matched to a gene: 6. This CDR3 has 12 residues. Per the germline V gene, CDR1 is SGHTA and CDR2 is FQGNSA. This CDR3 reads CASSLMGTGGFF. As DNA, the CDR3 is TGTGCCAGCAGCTTAATGGGAACAGGGGGGTTCTTC.

V gene TRBV4-3 combines with J gene TRBJ2-7; the D gene is possibly TRBD2 (6 bases). Germline V gene data show CDR1 as LGHNA and CDR2 as YSLEER. CDR3 length: 14 amino acids. With 0 bases removed from V and 2 bases from J, the gap between germline ends came to 8 bases. The chain's CDR3 is CASSQEEGPYEQYF. The CDR3 region has the DNA TGCGCCAGCAGCCAAGAGGAGGGACCCTACGAGCAGTACTTC.

The CDR3 reads CAISNQAGGDSFF. The CDR3, as DNA: TGTGCCATCAGTAACCAAGCGGGGGGGGATTCGTTCTTC. The chain has TRBV10-3 and TRBJ2-1; 10 bases match TRBD2. CDR3 length: 13 residues. CDR1 is ENHRY, CDR2 SYGVKD, per germline. J was trimmed by 15 bases and V by 5 bases; bases with no gene match: 10.

This chain joins TRBV18 and TRBJ1-5; TRBD1 aligns across 8 bases. Unmatched junction bases numbered 8, after V lost 4 bases and J lost 0 bases. The CDR3 runs to 17 residues. From germline, CDR1 is KGHSH and CDR2 LQKENI. The DNA of the CDR3 is TGTGCCAGCTCACTACTAAGGACAGGGAGTAGCAATCAGCCCCAGCATTTT. Its translation: CASSLLRTGSSNQPQHF.

Only one count was recorded for this clone. This sequence joins TRBV13 and TRBJ2-1, with a weak D call TRBD2 (7 bases). Per germline, CDR1 PRHDT and CDR2 FYEKMQ (reference sequence). V lost 4 bases and J lost 7, with 23 bases in between. The CDR3 sequence is 17 residues long. The chain's CDR3 is CASSSLGGGDGRNEQFF. The CDR3, as DNA: TGTGCCAGCAGCTCCCTGGGGGGGGGCGACGGGAGGAATGAGCAGTTCTTC.

In its sample, this clone was seen once. This chain uses TRBV7-6 with TRBJ2-7, with a tentative D call TRBD1 (5 bases). The V gene's germline CDR1 is SGHVS and CDR2 FNYEAQ. This CDR3 is 15 amino acids long. V was clipped by 1 base and J by 2 bases, with 12 bases between them. CDR3 loop: CASSLGQGATYEQYF. CDR3 nucleotides: TGTGCCAGCAGCTTAGGGCAAGGGGCGACCTACGAGCAGTACTTC.